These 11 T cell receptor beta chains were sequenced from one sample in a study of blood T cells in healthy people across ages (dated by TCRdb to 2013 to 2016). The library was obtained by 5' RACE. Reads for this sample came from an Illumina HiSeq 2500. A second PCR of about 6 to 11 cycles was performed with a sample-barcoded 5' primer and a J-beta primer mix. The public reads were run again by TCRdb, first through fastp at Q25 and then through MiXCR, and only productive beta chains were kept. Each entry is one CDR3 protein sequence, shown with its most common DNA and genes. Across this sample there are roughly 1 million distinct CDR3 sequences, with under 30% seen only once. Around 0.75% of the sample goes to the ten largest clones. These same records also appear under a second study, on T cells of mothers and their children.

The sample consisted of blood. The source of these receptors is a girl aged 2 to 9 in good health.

CDR3 sequence (DNA): TGTGCCAGCAGTTACCCTTGGGGAGGGGGCCTGGAGACCCAGTACTTC. As protein: CASSYPWGGGLETQYF. The chain links TRBV6-2 or TRBV6-3 to TRBJ2-5; tentatively, D is TRBD1 or TRBD2 (7 bases each). The CDR3 spans 16 residues. V was cut by 2 bases and J by 5 bases, with 18 bases left in between. Germline lookup yields CDR1 MNHEY and CDR2 SVGEGT.

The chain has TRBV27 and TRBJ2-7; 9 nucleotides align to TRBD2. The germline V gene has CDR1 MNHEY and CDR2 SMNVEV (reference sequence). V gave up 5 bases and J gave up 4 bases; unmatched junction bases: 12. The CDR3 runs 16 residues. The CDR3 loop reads CASSPPRAGGWYEQYF. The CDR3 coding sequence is TGTGCCAGCAGTCCCCCCCGAGCGGGAGGTTGGTACGAGCAGTACTTC.

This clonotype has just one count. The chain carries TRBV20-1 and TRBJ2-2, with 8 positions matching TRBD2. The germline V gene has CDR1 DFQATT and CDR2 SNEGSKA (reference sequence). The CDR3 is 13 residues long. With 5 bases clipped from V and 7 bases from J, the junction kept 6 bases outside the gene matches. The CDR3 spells CSAEREWNGELFF. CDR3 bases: TGCAGTGCTGAGCGGGAGTGGAACGGGGAGCTGTTTTTT.

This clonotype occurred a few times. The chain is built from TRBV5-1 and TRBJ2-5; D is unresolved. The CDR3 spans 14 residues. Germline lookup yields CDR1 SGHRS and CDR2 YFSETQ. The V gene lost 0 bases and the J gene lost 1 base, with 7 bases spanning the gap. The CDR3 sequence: CASSLVASQETQYF. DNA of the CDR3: TGCGCCAGCAGCTTGGTGGCTAGCCAAGAGACCCAGTACTTC.

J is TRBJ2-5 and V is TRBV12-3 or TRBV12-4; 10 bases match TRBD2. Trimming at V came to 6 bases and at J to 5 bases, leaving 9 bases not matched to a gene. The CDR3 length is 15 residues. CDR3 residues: CASSPSGLARETQYF. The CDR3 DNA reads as TGTGCCAGCAGCCCCTCGGGACTAGCGAGGGAGACCCAGTACTTC.

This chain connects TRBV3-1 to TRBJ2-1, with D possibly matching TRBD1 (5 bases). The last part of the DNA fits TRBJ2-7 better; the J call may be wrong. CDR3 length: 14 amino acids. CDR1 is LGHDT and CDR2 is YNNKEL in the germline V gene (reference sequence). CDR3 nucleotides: TGTGCCAGCAGCCAAGAAAACCAGGGATTCGAGCAGTACTTC. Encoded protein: CASSQENQGFEQYF.

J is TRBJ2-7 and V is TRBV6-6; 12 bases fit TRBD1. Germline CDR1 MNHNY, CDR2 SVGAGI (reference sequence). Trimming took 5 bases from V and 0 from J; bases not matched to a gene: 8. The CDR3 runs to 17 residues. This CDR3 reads CASSRPGTGGASYEQYF. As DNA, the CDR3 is TGTGCCAGCAGTCGTCCCGGGACAGGGGGCGCCTCCTACGAGCAGTACTTC.

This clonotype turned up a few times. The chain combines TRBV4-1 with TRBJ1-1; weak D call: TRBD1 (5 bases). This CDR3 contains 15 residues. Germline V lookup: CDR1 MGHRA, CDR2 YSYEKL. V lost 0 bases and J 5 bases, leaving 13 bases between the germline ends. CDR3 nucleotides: TGCGCCAGCAGCCAAGATTCGCGGGGGAAGACTGAAGCTTTCTTT. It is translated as CASSQDSRGKTEAFF.

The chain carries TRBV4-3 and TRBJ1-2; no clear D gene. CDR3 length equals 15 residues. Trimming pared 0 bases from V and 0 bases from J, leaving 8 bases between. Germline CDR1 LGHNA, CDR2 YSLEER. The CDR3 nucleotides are TGCGCCAGCAGCCAAGACTACAGAACTAACTATGGCTACACCTTC. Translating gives CASSQDYRTNYGYTF.

DNA for the CDR3: TGTGCCAGCGGGGAGACAAGCTCCTACGAGCAGTACTTC. It yields the protein CASGETSSYEQYF. The J gene is TRBJ2-7, the V gene TRBV27; D perhaps matches TRBD2 (5 bases). CDR1 MNHEY and CDR2 SMNVEV come from the germline V gene (reference sequence). V lost 8 bases and J lost 0, with 11 bases in between. The CDR3 is made up of 13 amino acids.

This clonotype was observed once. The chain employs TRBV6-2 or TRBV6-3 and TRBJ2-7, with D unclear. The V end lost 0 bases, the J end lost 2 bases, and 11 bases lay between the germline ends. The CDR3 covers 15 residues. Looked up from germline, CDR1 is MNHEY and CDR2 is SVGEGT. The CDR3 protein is CASSYSNHLAYEQYF. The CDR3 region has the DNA TGTGCCAGCAGTTACTCGAACCACCTAGCCTACGAGCAGTACTTC.